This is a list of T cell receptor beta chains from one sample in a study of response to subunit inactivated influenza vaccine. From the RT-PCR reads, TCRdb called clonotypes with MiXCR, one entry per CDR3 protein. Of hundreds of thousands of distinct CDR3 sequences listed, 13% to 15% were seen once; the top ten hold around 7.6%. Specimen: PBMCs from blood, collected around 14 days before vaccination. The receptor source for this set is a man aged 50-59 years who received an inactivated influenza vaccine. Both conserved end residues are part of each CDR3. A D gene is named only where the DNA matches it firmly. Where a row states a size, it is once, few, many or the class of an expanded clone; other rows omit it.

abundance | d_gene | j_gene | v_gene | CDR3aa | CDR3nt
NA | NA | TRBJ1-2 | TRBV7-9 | CASSPTQDTFYGYTF | TGTGCCAGCAGCCCGACCCAGGACACCTTCTATGGCTACACCTTC
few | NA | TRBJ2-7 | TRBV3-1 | CASSSGISYYEQYF | TGTGCCAGCAGCTCAGGGATATCCTACTACGAGCAGTACTTC
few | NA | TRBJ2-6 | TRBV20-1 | CSASGPRGQGHTGANVLTF | TGCAGTGCGTCGGGGCCCAGAGGTCAGGGACACACTGGGGCCAACGTCCTGACTTTC
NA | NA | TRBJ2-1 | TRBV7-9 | CASSFVVNNEQFF | TGTGCCAGCAGCTTCGTCGTCAACAATGAGCAGTTCTTC
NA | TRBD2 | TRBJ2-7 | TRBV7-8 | CASSLVVPSGRGEQYF | TGTGCCAGCAGCTTAGTAGTCCCTAGCGGGAGAGGAGAGCAGTACTTC
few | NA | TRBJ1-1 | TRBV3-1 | CASRDSGHTEAFF | TGTGCCAGCAGAGACAGCGGACACACTGAAGCTTTCTTT
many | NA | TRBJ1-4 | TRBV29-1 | CSAIRGGGVREKLFF | TGCAGCGCAATTCGGGGGGGGGGAGTGCGTGAAAAACTGTTTTTT
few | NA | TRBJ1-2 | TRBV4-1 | CASSQDAGYGYTF | TGCGCCAGCAGCCAAGATGCCGGGTACGGCTACACCTTC
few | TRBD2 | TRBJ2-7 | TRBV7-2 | CASSLGLAFSYEQYF | TGTGCCAGCAGCTTAGGACTAGCGTTTTCCTACGAGCAGTACTTC
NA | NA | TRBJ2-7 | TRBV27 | CASKDSSGSSYEQYF | TGTGCCAGCAAAGACTCTTCCGGCAGCTCCTACGAGCAGTACTTC
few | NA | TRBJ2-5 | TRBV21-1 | CASSKEERGGRETQYF | TGTGCCAGCAGCAAAGAAGAGCGGGGGGGCCGGGAGACCCAGTACTTC
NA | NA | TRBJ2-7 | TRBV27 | CASSLRPAETVFYEQYF | TGTGCCAGCAGTTTGCGGCCCGCCGAGACAGTTTTCTACGAGCAGTACTTC
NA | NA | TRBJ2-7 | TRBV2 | CASSWTPQEQYF | TGTGCCAGCAGCTGGACCCCCCAAGAGCAGTACTTC
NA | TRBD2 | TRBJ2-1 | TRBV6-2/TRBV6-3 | CASSILAGGYNEQFF | TGTGCCAGCAGCATCCTAGCGGGAGGATACAATGAGCAGTTCTTC
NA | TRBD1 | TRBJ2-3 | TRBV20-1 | CSAARTGSTDTQYF | TGCAGTGCTGCCAGGACAGGGAGCACAGATACGCAGTATTTT
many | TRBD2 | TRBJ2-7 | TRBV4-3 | CASSLAAGGPSYEQYF | TGCGCCAGCAGCCTAGCGGCGGGGGGGCCCTCCTACGAGCAGTACTTC